The next 17 T cell receptor beta chains were all read from a single sample in a study of blood T cell repertoires in COVID-19. Sequencing used immunoSEQ multiplex PCR; TCRdb keeps in-frame clones, though not all of them. The table records approximately 160,000 clones, over 75% of them present only once. Material for sequencing was peripheral blood. The origin of the receptors is a man between 60 and 75 years old who had recovered from COVID-19.

This chain joins TRBV7-8 and TRBJ2-3; 9 bases are a match to TRBD1. Germline CDR1 and CDR2: SGHVS and FQNEAQ. CDR3 length: 14 amino acids. With 5 bases clipped from V and 4 bases from J, the junction kept 4 bases outside the gene matches. DNA for the CDR3: TGTGCCAGCAGCCCGCGGACAGGGGCAGATACGCAGTATTTT. Translated, it gives CASSPRTGADTQYF.

The rearrangement joins TRBV11-3 to TRBJ2-3, with D hard to call. Trimming left V 2 bases short and J 0 bases short, with 9 bases between. Germline V gene sequence: CDR1 SGHNT, CDR2 YENEEA. CDR3 length: 15 amino acids. The CDR3 reads CASSLRGTSTDTQYF. The CDR3 DNA follows: TGTGCCAGCAGCTTACGCGGCACTAGCACAGATACGCAGTATTTT.

V and J are TRBV5-1 and TRBJ1-4, with 7 bases that match TRBD1. The CDR3 runs 16 residues. The J segment lost 2 bases and the V segment lost 2 bases, leaving 6 bases of the junction unmatched. Germline values: CDR1 SGHRS, CDR2 YFSETQ. CDR3 in amino acids: CASSLLPGQTNEKLFF. The CDR3 region has the DNA TGCGCCAGCAGCTTACTTCCGGGACAGACTAATGAAAAACTGTTTTTT.

The chain links TRBV9 to TRBJ1-3; D is unclear. The germline V and J ends were trimmed by 3 bases and 5 bases, with 12 bases remaining between them. CDR1 is SGDLS and CDR2 is YYNGEE in the germline V gene. This CDR3 comprises 14 residues. DNA for the CDR3: TGTGCCAGCAGCGCGCCGAACAACCGAAACACCATATATTTT. This sequence encodes CASSAPNNRNTIYF.

The gene calls are TRBV11-3 and TRBJ2-7; 9 nucleotides agree with TRBD1. The V and J ends lost 3 bases and 1 base, in that order; junction bases with no gene match: 4. The V gene's germline CDR1 is SGHNT and CDR2 YENEEA. The CDR3 consists of 15 residues. CDR3 in amino acids: CASSFRTGASYEQYF. In nucleotides, the CDR3 is TGTGCCAGCAGCTTCCGGACAGGGGCGTCCTACGAGCAGTACTTC.

This rearrangement joins TRBV6-4 to TRBJ1-6; the D is unclear. V lost 5 bases, J lost 4 bases, and 12 bases lay in between. CDR3 length equals 15 residues. CDR1 and CDR2 (germline): MRHNA, SNTAGT. The CDR3 coding sequence is TGTGCCAGCAGTATCTCAGAATTTTATAATTCACCCCTCCACTTT. Its translation is CASSISEFYNSPLHF.

A few counts support this clone. V usage is TRBV7-8 and J usage is TRBJ2-7; D not certain. Trimming took 6 bases from V and 2 from J, leaving 5 bases between them. The CDR3 runs to 11 residues. CDR1 SGHVS and CDR2 FQNEAQ come from the germline V gene. DNA for the CDR3: TGTGCCAGCAGTATCGCCTACGAGCAGTACTTC. It yields the protein CASSIAYEQYF.

The chain combines TRBV6-6 with TRBJ1-1, with 8 bases that match TRBD1. This CDR3 comprises 15 residues. Germline V CDR1 and CDR2: MNHNY, SVGAGI (reference sequence). J was trimmed by 7 bases and V by 2 bases; bases with no gene match: 9. CDR3 sequence reads: CASSYITGQGFEAFF. The DNA of the CDR3 is TGTGCCAGCAGTTACATAACTGGACAGGGTTTTGAAGCTTTCTTT.

The chain recombines TRBV7-6 with TRBJ2-2; 7 positions match TRBD2. V was clipped by 5 bases and J by 10 bases; unmatched bases: 7. This CDR3 region has 13 residues. Germline-derived CDR1 and CDR2 are SGHVS and FNYEAQ. The DNA for the CDR3 is TGTGCCAGCAGCCCTCACGGGGGGTCGGAGCTGTTTTTT. Translation gives CASSPHGGSELFF.

The chain joins TRBV10-2 to TRBJ2-3, with TRBD2 matching over 7 bases. CDR3 length equals 12 residues. Germline trimming cut 6 bases from V and 10 bases from J; bases unmatched to any gene: 7. The germline V gene encodes CDR1 WSHSY and CDR2 SAAADI. The CDR3 is CASRAGTGAQYF. The CDR3 DNA is TGCGCCAGCAGAGCGGGGACTGGGGCGCAGTATTTT.

The J gene is TRBJ1-1, the V gene TRBV7-2; TRBD1 agrees at 7 bases. V gave up 1 base and J gave up 6 bases; unmatched junction bases: 8. The germline V gene has CDR1 SGHTA and CDR2 FQGNSA. This CDR3 has 15 amino acids. The DNA for the CDR3 is TGTGCCAGCAGCTTAGTGGCACAGGGGCCTGCTGAAGCTTTCTTT. As protein: CASSLVAQGPAEAFF.

This chain links TRBV2 with TRBJ1-1; tentative D call: TRBD1 (6 bases). The CDR3 is 14 residues long. Germline V gene data show CDR1 as SNHLY and CDR2 as FYNNEI. Between the trimmed V and J ends, which lost 10 bases and 2 bases, there was a span of 17 bases. The CDR3 loop is CATIPGQVNTEAFF. CDR3 nucleotide sequence: TGTGCCACAATTCCGGGACAAGTAAACACTGAAGCTTTCTTT.

The rearrangement joins TRBV5-1 to TRBJ1-1, with a possible D match to TRBD1 (5 bases). The CDR3 is 16 residues long. Germline CDR1 reads SGHRS; CDR2 reads YFSETQ. With 1 base removed from V and 10 bases from J, the gap between germline ends came to 23 bases. The CDR3 DNA follows: TGCGCCAGCAGCTTGCTTACCCAGACTGTCAGGGATGGAGCTTTCTTT. Its translation: CASSLLTQTVRDGAFF.

The chain joins TRBV30 to TRBJ1-1, with TRBD1 as a possible D gene (5 bases). Trimming removed 3 bases from V and 2 bases from J, with 16 bases in between. CDR3 length: 15 residues. Germline CDR1 reads GTSNPN; CDR2 reads SVGIG (reference sequence). CDR3 region: CAWSGGRTINTEAFF. The DNA for the CDR3 is TGTGCCTGGAGCGGGGGACGGACGATCAACACTGAAGCTTTCTTT. The variable domain in full, with the rest retrieved from reference TRBV30 and TRBJ1-1, is SQTIHQWPATLVQPVGSPLSLECTVEGTSNPNLYWYRQAAGRGLQLLFYSVGIGQISSEVPQNLSASRPQDRQFILSSKKLLLSDSGFYLCAWSGGRTINTEAFFGQGTRLTVV.

A few counts support this clone. This chain joins TRBV14 and TRBJ1-2, with 7 bases lining up with TRBD1. J lost 0 bases, V lost 0 bases, and 13 bases had no gene match. CDR1 and CDR2 from the germline V gene are SGHDN and FVKESK. CDR3 length: 19 residues. CDR3: CASSQELWGPGQSNYGYTF. The CDR3 DNA reads as TGTGCCAGCAGCCAAGAGTTGTGGGGCCCGGGACAGTCTAACTATGGCTACACCTTC.

The chain joins TRBV4-3 to TRBJ2-2; TRBD1 matches at 7 bases. The germline gives CDR1 LGHNA, CDR2 YSLEER. J gave up 0 bases and V 0 bases, and 7 bases lay outside the gene matches. This CDR3 is built from 18 residues. CDR3 protein: CASSQEVPGTANTGELFF. CDR3 DNA: TGCGCCAGCAGCCAAGAAGTCCCGGGGACAGCGAACACCGGGGAGCTGTTTTTT.

V usage is TRBV7-9 and J usage is TRBJ1-6, with 7 bases identical to TRBD1. The V and J ends lost 5 bases and 0 bases, in that order; junction bases with no gene match: 7. Germline CDR1 SEHNR, CDR2 FQNEAQ (reference sequence). CDR3 length: 17 amino acids. The DNA of the CDR3 is TGTGCCAGCAGCCCACTTCAGGGGGTCTCCTATAATTCACCCCTCCACTTT. Residues: CASSPLQGVSYNSPLHF.